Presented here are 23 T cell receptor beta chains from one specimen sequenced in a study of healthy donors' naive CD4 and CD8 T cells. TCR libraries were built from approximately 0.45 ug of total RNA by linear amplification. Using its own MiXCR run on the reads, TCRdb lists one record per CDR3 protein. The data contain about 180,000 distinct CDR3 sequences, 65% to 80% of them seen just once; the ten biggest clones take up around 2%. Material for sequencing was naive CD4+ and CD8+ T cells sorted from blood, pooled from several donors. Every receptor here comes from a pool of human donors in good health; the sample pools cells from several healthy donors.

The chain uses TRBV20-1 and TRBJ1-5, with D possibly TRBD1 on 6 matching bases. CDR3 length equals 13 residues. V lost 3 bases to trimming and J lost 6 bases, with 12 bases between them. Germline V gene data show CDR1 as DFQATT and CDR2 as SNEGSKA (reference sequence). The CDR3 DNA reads TGCAGTGCTAGCGGGGGCTCCGGTCAGCCCCAGCATTTT. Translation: CSASGGSGQPQHF.

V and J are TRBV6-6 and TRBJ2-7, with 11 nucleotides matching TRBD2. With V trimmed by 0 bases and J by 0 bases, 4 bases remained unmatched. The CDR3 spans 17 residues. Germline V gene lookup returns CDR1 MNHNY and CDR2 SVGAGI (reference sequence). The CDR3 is CASSYSAGTSGSYEQYF. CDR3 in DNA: TGTGCCAGCAGTTACTCAGCCGGGACTAGCGGCTCCTACGAGCAGTACTTC.

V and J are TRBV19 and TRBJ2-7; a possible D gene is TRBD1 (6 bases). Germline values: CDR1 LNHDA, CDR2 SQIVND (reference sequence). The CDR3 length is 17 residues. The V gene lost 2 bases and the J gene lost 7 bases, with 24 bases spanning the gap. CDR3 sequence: CASSITHSGQSPFEQYF. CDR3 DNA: TGTGCCAGTAGTATAACTCACTCCGGACAGTCCCCCTTTGAGCAGTACTTC.

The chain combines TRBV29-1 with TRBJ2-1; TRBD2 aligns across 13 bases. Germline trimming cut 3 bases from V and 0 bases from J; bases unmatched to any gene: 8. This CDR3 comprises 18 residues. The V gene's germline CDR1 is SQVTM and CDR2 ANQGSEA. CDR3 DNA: TGCAGCGTTGATTTAGGACTAGCGGGAGTAGGCTCCTACAATGAGCAGTTCTTC. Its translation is CSVDLGLAGVGSYNEQFF.

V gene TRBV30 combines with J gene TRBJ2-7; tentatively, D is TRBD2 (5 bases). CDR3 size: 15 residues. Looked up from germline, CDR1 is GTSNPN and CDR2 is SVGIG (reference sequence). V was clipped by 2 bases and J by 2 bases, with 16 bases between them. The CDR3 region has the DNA TGTGCCTGGAGTCTAGGCGGGCACCCCACCTACGAGCAGTACTTC. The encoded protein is CAWSLGGHPTYEQYF.

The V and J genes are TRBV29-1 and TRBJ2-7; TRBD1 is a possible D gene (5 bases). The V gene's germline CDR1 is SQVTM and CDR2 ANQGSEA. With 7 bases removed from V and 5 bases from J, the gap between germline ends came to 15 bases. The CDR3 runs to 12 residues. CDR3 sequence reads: CSATTVGDEQYF. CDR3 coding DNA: TGCAGCGCCACGACAGTGGGTGACGAGCAGTACTTC.

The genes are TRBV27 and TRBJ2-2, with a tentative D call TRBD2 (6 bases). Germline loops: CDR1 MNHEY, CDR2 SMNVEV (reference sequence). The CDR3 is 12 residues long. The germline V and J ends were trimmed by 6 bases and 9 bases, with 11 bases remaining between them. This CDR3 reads CASSSGRRELFF. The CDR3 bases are TGTGCCAGCAGCTCGGGGAGGAGGGAGCTGTTTTTT.

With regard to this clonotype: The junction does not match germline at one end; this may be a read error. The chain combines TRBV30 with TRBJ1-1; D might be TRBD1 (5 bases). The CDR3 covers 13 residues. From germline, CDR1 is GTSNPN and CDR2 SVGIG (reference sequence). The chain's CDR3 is CACAPNRNTEAFF. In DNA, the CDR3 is TGTGCCTGTGCGCCCAACAGGAACACTGAGGCTTTCTTT.

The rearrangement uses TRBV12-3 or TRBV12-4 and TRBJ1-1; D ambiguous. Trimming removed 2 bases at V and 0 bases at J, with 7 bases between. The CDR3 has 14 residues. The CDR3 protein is CASSLIFMNTEAFF. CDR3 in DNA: TGTGCCAGCAGTTTAATCTTCATGAACACTGAAGCTTTCTTT.

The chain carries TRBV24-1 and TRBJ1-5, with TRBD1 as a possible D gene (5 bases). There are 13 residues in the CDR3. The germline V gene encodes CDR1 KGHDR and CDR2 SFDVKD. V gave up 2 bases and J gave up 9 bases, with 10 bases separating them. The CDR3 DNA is TGTGCCACCAGTGATTCCCGGGGCGGGCCCCAGCATTTT. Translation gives CATSDSRGGPQHF.

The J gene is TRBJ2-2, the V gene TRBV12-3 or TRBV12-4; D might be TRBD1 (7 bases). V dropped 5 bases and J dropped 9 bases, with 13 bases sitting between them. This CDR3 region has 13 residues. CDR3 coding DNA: TGTGCCAGCAGTACAGGGGACTTGAGGGAGCTGTTTTTT. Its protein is CASSTGDLRELFF.

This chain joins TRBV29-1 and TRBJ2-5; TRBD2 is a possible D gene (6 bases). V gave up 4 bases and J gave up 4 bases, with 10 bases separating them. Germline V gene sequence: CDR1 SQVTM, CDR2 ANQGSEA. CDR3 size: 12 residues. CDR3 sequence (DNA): TGCAGCGTTGCCCCCGGGGGAGAGACCCAGTACTTC. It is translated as CSVAPGGETQYF.

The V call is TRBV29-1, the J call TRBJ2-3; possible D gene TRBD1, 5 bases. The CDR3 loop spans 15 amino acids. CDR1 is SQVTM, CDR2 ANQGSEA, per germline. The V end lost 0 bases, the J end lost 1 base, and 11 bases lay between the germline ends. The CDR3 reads CSVEETAWGTDTQYF. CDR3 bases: TGCAGCGTTGAAGAGACAGCTTGGGGCACAGATACGCAGTATTTT.

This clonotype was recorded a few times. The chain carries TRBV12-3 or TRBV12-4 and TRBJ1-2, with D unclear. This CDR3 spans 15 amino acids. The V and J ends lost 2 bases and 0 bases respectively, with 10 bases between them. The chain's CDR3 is CASSLSSGTNYGYTF. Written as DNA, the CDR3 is TGTGCCAGCAGTTTAAGCTCTGGGACTAACTATGGCTACACCTTC.

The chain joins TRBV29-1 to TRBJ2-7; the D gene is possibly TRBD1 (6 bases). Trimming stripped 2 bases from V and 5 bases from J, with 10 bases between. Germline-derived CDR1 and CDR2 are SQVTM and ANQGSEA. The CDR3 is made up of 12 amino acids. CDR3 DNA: TGCAGCGTTGAACAGGGGCCTAACGAGCAGTACTTC. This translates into CSVEQGPNEQYF.

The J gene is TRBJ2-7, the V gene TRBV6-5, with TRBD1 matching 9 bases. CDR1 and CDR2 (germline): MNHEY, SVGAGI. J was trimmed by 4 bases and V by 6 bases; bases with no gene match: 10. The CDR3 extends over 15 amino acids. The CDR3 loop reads CASRGSGTGLYEQYF. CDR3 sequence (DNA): TGTGCCAGCAGAGGGTCCGGGACAGGGTTGTACGAGCAGTACTTC.

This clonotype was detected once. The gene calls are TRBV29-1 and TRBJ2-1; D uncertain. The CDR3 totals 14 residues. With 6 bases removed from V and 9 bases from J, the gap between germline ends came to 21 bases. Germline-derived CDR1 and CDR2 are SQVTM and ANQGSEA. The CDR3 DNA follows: TGCAGCGTACACATCCGGGCCCTCCCGGGTGAGCAGTTCTTC. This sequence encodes CSVHIRALPGEQFF.

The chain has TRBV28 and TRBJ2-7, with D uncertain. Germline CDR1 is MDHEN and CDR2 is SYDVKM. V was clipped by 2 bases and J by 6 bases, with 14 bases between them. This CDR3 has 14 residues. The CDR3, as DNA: TGTGCCAGCAGTTTAAGAGAACGGGTGGGCGAGCAGTACTTC. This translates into CASSLRERVGEQYF.

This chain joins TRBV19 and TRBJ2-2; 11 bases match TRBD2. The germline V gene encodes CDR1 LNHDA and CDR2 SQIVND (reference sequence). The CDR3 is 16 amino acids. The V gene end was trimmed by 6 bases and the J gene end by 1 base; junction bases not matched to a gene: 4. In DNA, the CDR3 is TGTGCCAGTAGAGTGGGACTAGCGGTGAACACCGGGGAGCTGTTTTTT. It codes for CASRVGLAVNTGELFF.

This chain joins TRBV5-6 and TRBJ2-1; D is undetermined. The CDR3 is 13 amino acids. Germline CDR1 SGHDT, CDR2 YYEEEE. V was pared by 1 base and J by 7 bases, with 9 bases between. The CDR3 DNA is TGTGCCAGCAGCTTGTTGCAGTTTAATGAGCAGTTCTTC. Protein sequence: CASSLLQFNEQFF.

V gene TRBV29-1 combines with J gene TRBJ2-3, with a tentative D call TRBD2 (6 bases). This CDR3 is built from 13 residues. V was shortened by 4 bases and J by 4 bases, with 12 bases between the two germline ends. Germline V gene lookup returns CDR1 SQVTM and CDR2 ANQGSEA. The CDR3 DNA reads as TGCAGCGTTGCAGGGAGGTTGGCAGATACGCAGTATTTT. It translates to CSVAGRLADTQYF.

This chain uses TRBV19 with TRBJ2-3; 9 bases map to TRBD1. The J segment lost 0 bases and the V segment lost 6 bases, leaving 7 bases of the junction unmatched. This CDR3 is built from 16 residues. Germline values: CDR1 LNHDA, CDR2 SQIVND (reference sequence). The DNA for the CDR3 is TGTGCCAGTAGCGAAACAGGGGGCACTAGCACAGATACGCAGTATTTT. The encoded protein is CASSETGGTSTDTQYF.

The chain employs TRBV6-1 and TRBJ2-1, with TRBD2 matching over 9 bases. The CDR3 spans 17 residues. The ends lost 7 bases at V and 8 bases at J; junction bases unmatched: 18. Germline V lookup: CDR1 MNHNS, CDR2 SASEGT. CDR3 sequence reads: CASILVMAGGYTYEQFF. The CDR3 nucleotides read TGTGCCAGCATCCTAGTTATGGCGGGAGGGTATACCTATGAGCAGTTCTTC.